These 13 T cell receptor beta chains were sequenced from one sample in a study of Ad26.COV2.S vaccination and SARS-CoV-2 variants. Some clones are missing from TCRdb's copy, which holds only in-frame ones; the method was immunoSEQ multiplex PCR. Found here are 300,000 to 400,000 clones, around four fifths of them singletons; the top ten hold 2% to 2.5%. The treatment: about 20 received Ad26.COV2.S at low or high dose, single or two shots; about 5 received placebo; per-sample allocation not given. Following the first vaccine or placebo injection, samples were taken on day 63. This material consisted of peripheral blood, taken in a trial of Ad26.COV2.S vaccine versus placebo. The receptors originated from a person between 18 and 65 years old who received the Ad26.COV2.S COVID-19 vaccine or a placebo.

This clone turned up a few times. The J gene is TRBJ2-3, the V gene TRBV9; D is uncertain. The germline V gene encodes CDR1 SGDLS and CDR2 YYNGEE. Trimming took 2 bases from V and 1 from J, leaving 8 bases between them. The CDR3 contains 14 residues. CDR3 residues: CASSVLGGTDTQYF. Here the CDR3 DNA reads TGTGCCAGCAGCGTCCTTGGGGGCACAGATACGCAGTATTTT. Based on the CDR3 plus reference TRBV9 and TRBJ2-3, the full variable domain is DSGVTQTPKHLITATGQRVTLRCSPRSGDLSVYWYQQSLDQGLQFLIQYYNGEERAKGNILERFSAQQFPDLHSELNLSSLELGDSALYFCASSVLGGTDTQYFGPGTRLTVL.

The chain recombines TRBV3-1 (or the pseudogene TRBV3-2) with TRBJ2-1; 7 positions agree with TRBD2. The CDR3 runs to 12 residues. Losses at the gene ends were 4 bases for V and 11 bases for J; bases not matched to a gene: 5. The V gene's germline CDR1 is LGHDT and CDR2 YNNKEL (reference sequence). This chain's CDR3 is CASSLVRGKQFF. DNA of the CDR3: TGTGCCAGCAGCCTCGTGCGGGGGAAGCAGTTCTTC.

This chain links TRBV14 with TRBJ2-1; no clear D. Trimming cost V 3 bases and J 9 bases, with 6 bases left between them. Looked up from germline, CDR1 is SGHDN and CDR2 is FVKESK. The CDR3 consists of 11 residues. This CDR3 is CASSHVAEQFF. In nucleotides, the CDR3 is TGTGCCAGCAGCCATGTAGCTGAGCAGTTCTTC.

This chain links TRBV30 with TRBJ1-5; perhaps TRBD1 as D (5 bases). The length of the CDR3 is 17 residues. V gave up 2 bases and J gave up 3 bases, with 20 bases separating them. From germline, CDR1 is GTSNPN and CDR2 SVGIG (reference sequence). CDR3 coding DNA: TGTGCCTGGAGTCCCCCTCGTGTGGGGGGATACAATCAGCCCCAGCATTTT. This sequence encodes CAWSPPRVGGYNQPQHF.

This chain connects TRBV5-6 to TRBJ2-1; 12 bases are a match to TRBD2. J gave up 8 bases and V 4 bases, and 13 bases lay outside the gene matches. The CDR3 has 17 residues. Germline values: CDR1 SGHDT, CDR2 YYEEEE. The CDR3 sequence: CASSHEASGGAFYEQFF. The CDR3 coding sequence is TGTGCCAGCAGCCATGAAGCTAGCGGGGGGGCCTTCTATGAGCAGTTCTTC.

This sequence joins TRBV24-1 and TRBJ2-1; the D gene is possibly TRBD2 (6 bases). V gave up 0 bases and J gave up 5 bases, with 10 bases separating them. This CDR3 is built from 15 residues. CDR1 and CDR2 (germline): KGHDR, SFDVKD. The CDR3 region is CATSDLRRENNEQFF. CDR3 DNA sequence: TGTGCCACCAGTGATTTGCGGCGGGAAAACAATGAGCAGTTCTTC.

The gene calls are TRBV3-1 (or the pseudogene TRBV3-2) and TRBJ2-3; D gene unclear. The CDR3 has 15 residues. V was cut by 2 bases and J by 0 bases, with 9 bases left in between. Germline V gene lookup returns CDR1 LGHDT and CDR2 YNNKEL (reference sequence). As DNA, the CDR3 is TGTGCCAGCAGCCAACTGGGTCATAGCACAGATACGCAGTATTTT. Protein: CASSQLGHSTDTQYF.

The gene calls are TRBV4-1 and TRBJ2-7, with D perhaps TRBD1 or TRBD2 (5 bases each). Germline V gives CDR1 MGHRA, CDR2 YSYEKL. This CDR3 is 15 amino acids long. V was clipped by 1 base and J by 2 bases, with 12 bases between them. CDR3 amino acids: CASSQATGPTYEQYF. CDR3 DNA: TGCGCCAGCAGCCAAGCGACGGGGCCTACCTACGAGCAGTACTTC.

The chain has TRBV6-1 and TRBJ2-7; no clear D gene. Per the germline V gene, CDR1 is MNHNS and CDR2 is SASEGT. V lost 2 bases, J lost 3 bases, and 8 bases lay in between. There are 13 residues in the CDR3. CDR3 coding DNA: TGTGCCAGCAGTGAACAGGCAGACTACGAGCAGTACTTC. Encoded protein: CASSEQADYEQYF.

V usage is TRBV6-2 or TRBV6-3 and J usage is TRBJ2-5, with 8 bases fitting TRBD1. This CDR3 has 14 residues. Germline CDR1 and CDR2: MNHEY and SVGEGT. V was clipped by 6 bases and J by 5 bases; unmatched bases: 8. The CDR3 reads CASSPQGVGETQYF. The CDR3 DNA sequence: TGTGCCAGCAGCCCACAGGGGGTTGGGGAGACCCAGTACTTC.

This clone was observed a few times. CDR3 loop: CASSRTGGGAGYTF. DNA of the CDR3: TGTGCCAGCAGTAGGACAGGGGGCGGTGCTGGCTACACCTTC. This chain uses TRBV6-5 with TRBJ1-2, with 11 bases identical to TRBD1. CDR1 is MNHEY, CDR2 SVGAGI, per germline. Germline trimming cut 5 bases from V and 7 bases from J; bases unmatched to any gene: 6. CDR3 length: 14 residues.

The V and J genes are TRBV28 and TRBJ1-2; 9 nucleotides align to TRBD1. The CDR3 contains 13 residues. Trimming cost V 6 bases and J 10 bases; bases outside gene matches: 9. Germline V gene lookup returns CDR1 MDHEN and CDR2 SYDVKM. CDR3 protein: CASRRDRVLLYTF. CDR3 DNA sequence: TGTGCCAGCAGAAGGGACAGGGTTTTGCTCTACACCTTC.

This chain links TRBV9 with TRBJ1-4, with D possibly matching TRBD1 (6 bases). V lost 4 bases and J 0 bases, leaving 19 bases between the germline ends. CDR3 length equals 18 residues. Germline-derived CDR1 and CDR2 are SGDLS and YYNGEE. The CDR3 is CASSPTITGYATNEKLFF. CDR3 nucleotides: TGTGCCAGCAGCCCAACAATAACAGGGTATGCAACTAATGAAAAACTGTTTTTT.